This T cell receptor beta chain derives from a study of T cells in Graves' hyperthyroidism and ophthalmopathy (dated by TCRdb to the late 2010s). About the investigation overall: Peripheral blood was sampled at the time of initial diagnosis, prior to any treatment. A discovery cohort of about a hundred patients, about 44 with Graves' ophthalmopathy and about 58 with stable Graves' hyperthyroidism, was used to find distinguishing TCR V-J signatures. In six Graves' hyperthyroidism patients, the study also compared T-cell repertoires from thyroid tissue with T-cell repertoires from blood. According to the paper, TCR Vbeta CDR3 sequencing was carried out on 135 peripheral blood samples, which came from about 45 ophthalmopathy, 75 to 80 hyperthyroidism and some 17 progressor patients. An independent validation cohort of about 19 hyperthyroidism patients and approximately 15 patients who later progressed to ophthalmopathy tested prospective prediction of ophthalmopathy. After sampling, hyperthyroidism patients received methimazole starting at 30 mg daily, and ophthalmopathy patients received high-dose intravenous methylprednisolone. The 95 to 100 discovery patients were randomly divided into training and test sets at a 7:3 ratio. Results the study describes overall, beyond this receptor: Ophthalmopathy was separated from stable hyperthyroidism by a 13 V-J signature model, with 85% to 90% sensitivity and about 81% specificity obtained in cross-validation and 80%/75% obtained in testing. In validation, the model predicted progression to ophthalmopathy with 55% to 71% sensitivity and 72% to 85% specificity, a median of about 6 months before onset. Blood samples also contained most of the expanded thyroid clonotypes (frequency above 0.001), which suggests that blood repertoires may reflect thyroid immune responses. Sample size was not statistically predetermined, and investigators were not blinded to group allocation.

The TCR beta CDR3 regions were amplified from RNA transcripts. A first-round RT-PCR of the TCR CDR3 used the HTBI primer set with the Qiagen OneStep RT-PCR kit. A second multiplex PCR round built the libraries, followed by size selection and purification. Sequencing of the libraries was done on an Illumina HiSeq2000 using paired-end 100 bp reads. From the authors' description of their analysis: SOAPnuke was used to process the raw data, throwing out any read that contained adapters or uncalled bases, had a mean Phred below 15, or lacked an exact constant-primer or identifier match. COPE v1.2.5 was used to merge high-quality paired reads, and clonotypes were defined as unique nucleotide sequences. Clonotypes were aligned to IMGT TRBV, TRBD and TRBJ reference segments using MiTCR v1.1. The analysis included only V-J combinations with a frequency above 0.0001, which together covered 99% to 99.2% of the repertoires. The TCS score was defined as the ratio of F50 (clonal expansion) to E x V (chaos), calculated using BLOSUM62-based TCRdist between CDR3 peptides within each V-J. Welch's t-statistics and random forest reduced just over 500 V-J features to around 14, which were used in a naive Bayes classifier (R e1071). The public reads were run again by TCRdb, first through fastp at Q25 and then through MiXCR, and only productive beta chains were kept. Each entry merges the rows of one CDR3 protein and shows their most common DNA and genes. The V and J calls, along with clone size, are taken from TCRdb and not from the paper's own processing. The sample table shows under 700,000 distinct CDR3 sequences, and over 15% are seen once. The ten largest account for approximately 20% of the sample.

This clonotype was observed a few times. No cognate antigen has been identified for it. No qualities accompany the bases; no much larger clone lies one base away. Based on the germline V gene, the CDR1 and CDR2 sequences are MNHNS and SASEGT. Trimming takes 5 bases off V and 6 bases off J; junction bases not matched to a gene: 8. The CDR3 runs 14 amino acids, cysteine and phenylalanine included. Just CDR3 DNA is preserved here, 42 bases in frame from base 1. Stable Graves' hyperthyroidism was defined as the absence of progression to ophthalmopathy over 18 months of follow-up. The hyperthyroidism patients were between 18 and 65 years old and newly diagnosed, with a disease duration of less than 2 months. The study excluded patients with uncontrolled infections, other autoimmune diseases, pregnancy or lactation. Diagnoses relied on clinical symptoms, serum thyroxine and TRAb, thyroid ultrasound and orbital computed tomography. PBMCs were isolated from about 10 ml of fresh peripheral blood by Ficoll-Paque density gradient centrifugation. Total RNA was extracted using Trizol reagent, and RNA quality was assessed on an Agilent 2100 Bioanalyzer.

This clonotype was obtained from a woman under 30 with Graves' hyperthyroidism. The material sequenced was blood. Recombination connected TRBV6-1 to TRBJ2-3; 7 central nucleotides agree with TRBD1. The nucleotides read TGTGCCAGCAGTTTATACAGGGGTGGGGATACGCAGTATTTT. Translated, it gives CASSLYRGGDTQYF.